Given below is one T cell receptor beta chain in context. The antigen remains undetermined. This entry belongs to a study of cytomegalovirus exposure and HLA in healthy donors. Overall study results and limits: Follow-up analysis found HLA locus-dependent TCR association rates, highest for DRB1 and lowest for HLA-C. Donors belonging to an Asian-associated ancestry cluster reportedly showed fewer N-insertions in productive TCRs than the roughly 700-donor mean, according to what a later analysis found. In an earlier analysis, about 87% or about 30%: the productive usage of most TCR beta V segments.

Trimming shortened V by 0 bases and J by 4 bases, and 13 bases separated the two germline ends. Germline loops: CDR1 MGHRA, CDR2 YSYEKL. The CDR3 contains 16 residues. Amplification used 60 Vbeta primers and 13 Jbeta primers. Some clones are missing from TCRdb's copy, which holds only in-frame ones; the method was immunoSEQ multiplex PCR. The table records 180,000 or so clones, around 80% of them present only once. This chain links TRBV4-1 with TRBJ2-1; D is undetermined. Sequencing was performed on PBMCs. The TCR comes from a girl between 10 and 17 years old in good health and CMV-seropositive. As DNA, the CDR3 is TGCGCCAGCAGCCAAGATCCGGAGCGACCTTACAATGAGCAGTTCTTC. Translating gives CASSQDPERPYNEQFF.